This T cell receptor beta chain derives from a study of blood T cell repertoires in COVID-19. V shed 4 bases and J shed 9 bases, with 16 bases lying between them. Germline V gene data show CDR1 as LNHDA and CDR2 as SQIVND (reference sequence). The CDR3 totals 15 residues. Per the original data handling: Reference gene primers were amplified, and this amplification served to estimate nucleated cell counts. Profiled with immunoSEQ multiplex PCR; TCRdb holds only in-frame clones, not every one. V, J and clone size reflect that table, while D and trimming were determined from the DNA. Of 150,000 or so clones listed, roughly 87% are singletons.

This chain joins TRBV19 and TRBJ1-6, with a tentative D call TRBD1 (6 bases). The TCR sequence derives from a woman aged 70-85 years with acute or convalescent COVID-19. Sequencing was performed on peripheral blood. As DNA, the CDR3 is TGTGCCAGTAGTAGGACAGTGGGGGAAGTTTCACCCCTCCACTTT. Translated, it gives CASSRTVGEVSPLHF.